Below, 21 T cell receptor beta chains from the same sample are listed, as sequenced in a study of T cell repertoires in cytomegalovirus infection. MiXCR, applied by TCRdb to the reads, yields one record per CDR3 protein. Of 700,000 to 850,000 distinct CDR3 sequences listed, 30% to 35% are singletons. What these receptors recognize is not known. Sequenced here: cultured CD8+ T cells from PBMCs, sampled from culture after CMV antigen stimulation. The origin of the receptors is a human donor in good health (CMV status not recorded). Some clones in this sample may be carry-over from other donors' samples.

This clonotype occurred once. The chain links TRBV5-1 to TRBJ1-5; weak D call: TRBD1 (5 bases). The CDR3 is 13 residues long. Trimming took off 5 bases at V and 0 bases at J, with 6 bases between the two ends. CDR1 is SGHRS and CDR2 is YFSETQ in the germline V gene. The CDR3 region is CASRQASNQPQHF. In DNA form, the CDR3 reads TGCGCCAGCAGACAGGCTAGCAATCAGCCCCAGCATTTT.

In its sample, this clonotype was seen a few times. The genes are TRBV19 and TRBJ1-5; D is ambiguous. The V end lost 5 bases, the J end lost 0 bases, and 17 bases lay between the germline ends. Germline V lookup: CDR1 LNHDA, CDR2 SQIVND (reference sequence). This CDR3 is built from 17 residues. CDR3 loop: CASSVRHRGSSNQPQHF. The CDR3 DNA reads as TGTGCCAGTAGTGTTAGACACCGAGGATCTAGCAATCAGCCCCAGCATTTT.

V usage is TRBV27 and J usage is TRBJ2-7, with TRBD1 identical over 8 bases. The V gene end was trimmed by 3 bases and the J gene end by 3 bases; junction bases not matched to a gene: 1. Germline values: CDR1 MNHEY, CDR2 SMNVEV (reference sequence). CDR3 length: 13 amino acids. CDR3 in amino acids: CASSFDRGYEQYF. CDR3 nucleotides: TGTGCCAGCAGTTTCGACAGGGGCTACGAGCAGTACTTC.

Notes on this clonotype: The junction departs from the called germline gene at one end, perhaps through a read error. The chain joins TRBV7-6 to TRBJ2-1, with TRBD2 identical over 7 bases. Germline V lookup: CDR1 SGHVS, CDR2 FNYEAQ. The CDR3 is made up of 16 amino acids. The CDR3 loop reads CANSLPAGRAYNEQFF. The CDR3 DNA sequence: TGTGCCAACAGCTTACCAGCGGGGAGGGCCTACAATGAGCAGTTCTTC.

The table lists this clonotype with a few counts. This rearrangement joins TRBV7-9 to TRBJ2-1; D is perhaps TRBD1 (6 bases). V lost 6 bases to trimming and J lost 7 bases, with 10 bases between them. The CDR3 totals 12 residues. CDR1 SEHNR and CDR2 FQNEAQ come from the germline V gene (reference sequence). CDR3 amino acids: CASSTGRNEQFF. DNA for the CDR3: TGTGCCAGCAGTACAGGGCGGAATGAGCAGTTCTTC.

A few counts support this clonotype. This sequence joins TRBV10-3 and TRBJ2-3, with no clear D. This CDR3 has 15 amino acids. Germline V lookup: CDR1 ENHRY, CDR2 SYGVKD. V was shortened by 0 bases and J by 2 bases, with 9 bases between the two germline ends. CDR3 sequence reads: CAISESVGPTDTQYF. CDR3 DNA: TGTGCCATCAGTGAGTCGGTCGGACCCACAGATACGCAGTATTTT.

This sequence joins TRBV7-3 and TRBJ2-5, with 9 bases aligning to TRBD2. The junction had 13 bases not matched to a gene; V was cut back by 5 bases and J by 6 bases. The CDR3 covers 16 residues. Germline V CDR1 and CDR2: SGHTA, FQGTGA. CDR3 nucleotide sequence: TGTGCCAGCAGCCCCTCGGCGGGGGGGCTCAATAAGACCCAGTACTTC. Translating gives CASSPSAGGLNKTQYF.

On this clonotype: An end of the junction does not agree with germline; a read error may underlie this. V is TRBV27 and J is TRBJ1-1; D is uncertain. From germline, CDR1 is MNHEY and CDR2 SMNVEV (reference sequence). The CDR3 length is 15 residues. The CDR3 sequence is CVSSIGSSSNTEAFF. In nucleotides, the CDR3 is TGTGTCAGCAGCATAGGTAGTAGTTCGAACACTGAAGCTTTCTTT.

This clonotype was found many times. A single base separates this from a much larger clone, so it may be a read error. The chain recombines TRBV7-2 with TRBJ1-5; D remains ambiguous. Germline V lookup: CDR1 SGHTA, CDR2 FQGNSA. The CDR3 contains 13 residues. CDR3 sequence: CASSLDSSQPQHF. CDR3 in DNA: TGTGCCAGCAGCTTAGATAGCAGTCAGCCCCAGCATTTT. The full variable domain, its missing parts supplied by reference TRBV7-2 and TRBJ1-5, is GAGVSQSPSNKVTEKGKDVELRCDPISGHTALYWYRQSLGQGLEFLIYFQGNSAPDKSGLPSDRFSAERTGGSVSTLTIQRTQQEDSAVYLCASSLDSSQPQHFGDGTRLSIL.

This clonotype showed up just a few times. The chain uses TRBV12-3 or TRBV12-4 and TRBJ2-1; possibly TRBD2 for D (7 bases). The V end was cut by 3 bases, the J end by 7 bases, with 13 bases between. This CDR3 spans 14 amino acids. DNA for the CDR3: TGTGCCAGCAGTTTCACGGGGGGCCTGAATGAGCAGTTCTTC. This encodes CASSFTGGLNEQFF.

This sequence joins TRBV5-1 and TRBJ2-1; D unresolved. CDR3 length: 17 amino acids. Germline CDR1 reads SGHRS; CDR2 reads YFSETQ. Trimming cost V 0 bases and J 0 bases, with 13 bases left between them. Written as DNA, the CDR3 is TGCGCCAGCAGCTTGGGTCCGGCACAGAGCTCCTACAATGAGCAGTTCTTC. It encodes CASSLGPAQSSYNEQFF.

This chain uses TRBV14 with TRBJ1-3; 9 bases map to TRBD1. Losses at the gene ends were 0 bases for V and 3 bases for J; bases not matched to a gene: 3. Germline loops: CDR1 SGHDN, CDR2 FVKESK. This CDR3 has 16 residues. The CDR3 DNA reads as TGTGCCAGCAGCCAAGAAAACAGGGGGCTTGGAAACACCATATATTTT. This encodes CASSQENRGLGNTIYF.

V gene TRBV2 combines with J gene TRBJ1-1; 7 nucleotides align to TRBD1. CDR1 is SNHLY and CDR2 is FYNNEI in the germline V gene. The CDR3 contains 14 residues. V shed 4 bases and J 2 bases; nucleotides not matched to a gene: 4. CDR3 in DNA: TGTGCCAGCAGTGGGGACAGTGGAAACACTGAAGCTTTCTTT. It encodes CASSGDSGNTEAFF.

This clonotype was observed many times. The chain joins TRBV12-3 or TRBV12-4 to TRBJ2-7; either TRBD1 or TRBD2 may fit D (6 bases each). The CDR3 consists of 12 residues. V dropped 8 bases and J dropped 4 bases, with 12 bases sitting between them. CDR3 nucleotide sequence: TGTGCCAGCTCCGGGGGCCGATACGAGCAGTACTTC. Translated: CASSGGRYEQYF.

The chain joins TRBV4-1 to TRBJ2-2; TRBD1 matches at 7 bases. Per germline, CDR1 MGHRA and CDR2 YSYEKL. This CDR3 is 16 amino acids long. The trim removed 3 bases at V and 6 bases at J, leaving 10 bases unmatched. DNA of the CDR3: TGCGCCAGCAGCCACTCGACAGGGTCTAGCTCCGGGGAGCTGTTTTTT. Amino acids: CASSHSTGSSSGELFF.

The V call is TRBV29-1, the J call TRBJ1-1; tentative D call: TRBD1 (5 bases). Germline values: CDR1 SQVTM, CDR2 ANQGSEA. The CDR3 is 14 residues long. The CDR3 region is CGAEQALLNTEAFF. CDR3 nucleotide sequence: TGCGGCGCCGAACAGGCACTGCTCAACACTGAAGCTTTCTTT.

This clonotype occurred a few times. The V call is TRBV12-3 or TRBV12-4, the J call TRBJ2-1; D gene ambiguous. There are 15 residues in the CDR3. V gave up 6 bases and J gave up 2 bases, with 14 bases separating them. The CDR3 spells CASSPPAAAYNEQFF. CDR3 in DNA: TGTGCCAGCAGCCCCCCCGCGGCAGCCTACAATGAGCAGTTCTTC.

V gene TRBV4-1 combines with J gene TRBJ1-6; D perhaps matches TRBD1 (5 bases). V was pared by 1 base and J by 10 bases, with 14 bases between. The CDR3 runs 15 residues. The germline CDR1 and CDR2 sequences are MGHRA and YSYEKL. The CDR3 is CASSQGGGEGSPLHF. The CDR3 DNA reads as TGCGCCAGCAGCCAAGGGGGAGGGGAAGGGTCACCCCTCCACTTT.

A few counts support this clonotype. This chain joins TRBV27 and TRBJ1-1; D is ambiguous. Per the germline V gene, CDR1 is MNHEY and CDR2 is SMNVEV (reference sequence). The CDR3 runs 16 residues. V was shortened by 6 bases and J by 0 bases, with 17 bases between the two germline ends. Here the CDR3 DNA reads TGTGCCAGCAGACTGGGCCTGGGCGGGCTGAACACTGAAGCTTTCTTT. It is translated as CASRLGLGGLNTEAFF.

The chain uses TRBV7-9 and TRBJ1-3; TRBD1 might be the D (5 bases). Germline V lookup: CDR1 SEHNR, CDR2 FQNEAQ (reference sequence). The CDR3 runs 17 residues. V was trimmed by 1 base and J by 3 bases, leaving 16 bases between them. Here the CDR3 DNA reads TGTGCCAGCAGCTTAGGTCGGGGGTCGGGTATTGGAAACACCATATATTTT. Translated: CASSLGRGSGIGNTIYF.

This clonotype was seen a few times. The chain is built from TRBV12-3 or TRBV12-4 and TRBJ2-3, with TRBD2 matching over 14 bases. The length of the CDR3 is 20 residues. The V segment lost 5 bases and the J segment 0 bases; nucleotides outside the gene matches: 13. CDR3 sequence reads: CASSLAGTSGGLTSTDTQYF. The CDR3 nucleotides read TGTGCCAGCAGTCTTGCCGGGACTAGCGGGGGCCTGACAAGCACAGATACGCAGTATTTT.